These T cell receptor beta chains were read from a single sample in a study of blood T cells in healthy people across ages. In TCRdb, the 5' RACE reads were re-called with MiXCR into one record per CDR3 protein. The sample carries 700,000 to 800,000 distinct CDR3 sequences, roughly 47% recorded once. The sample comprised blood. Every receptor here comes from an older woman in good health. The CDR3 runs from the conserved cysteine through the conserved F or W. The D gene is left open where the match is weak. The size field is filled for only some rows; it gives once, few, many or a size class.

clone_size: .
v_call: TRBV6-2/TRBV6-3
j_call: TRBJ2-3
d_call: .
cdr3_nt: TGTGCCAGCAGTTATGGCGGGATGGCAGATACGCAGTATTTT
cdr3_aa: CASSYGGMADTQYF

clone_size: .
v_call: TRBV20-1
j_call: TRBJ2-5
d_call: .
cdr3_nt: TGCAGTGCTCGGAAAGAGACCCAGTACTTC
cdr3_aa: CSARKETQYF

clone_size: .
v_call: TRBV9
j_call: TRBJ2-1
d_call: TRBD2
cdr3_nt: TGTGCCAGCAGCGTACGCGGGAGACTGGGGGATGAGCAGTTCTTC
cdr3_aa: CASSVRGRLGDEQFF

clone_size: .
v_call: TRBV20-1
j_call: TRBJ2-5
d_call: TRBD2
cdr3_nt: TGCAGTGCTAAGCCGTTAGCGGGCTTGTTGGGGACCCAGTACTTC
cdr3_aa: CSAKPLAGLLGTQYF

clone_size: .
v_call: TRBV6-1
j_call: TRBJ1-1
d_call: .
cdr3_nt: TGTGCCAGCAGTGGCGCCGGGACTGTGAACACTGAAGCTTTCTTT
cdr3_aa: CASSGAGTVNTEAFF

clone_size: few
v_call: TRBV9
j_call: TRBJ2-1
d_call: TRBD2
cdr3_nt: TGTGCCAGCACCAACCTGGTGGACGGGAGGGAGGCTGAGCAGTTCTTC
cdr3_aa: CASTNLVDGREAEQFF

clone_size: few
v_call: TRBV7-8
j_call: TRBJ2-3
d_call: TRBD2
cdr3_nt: TGTGCCAGCAGCTTAAGCGGGAGGGTCGGTGATGCGCAGTATTTT
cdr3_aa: CASSLSGRVGDAQYF

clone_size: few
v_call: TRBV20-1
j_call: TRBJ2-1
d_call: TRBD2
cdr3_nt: TGCAGTGCTAGAGGTGGGAGCGGGGGCGGGAATGAGCAGTTCTTC
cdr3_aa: CSARGGSGGGNEQFF

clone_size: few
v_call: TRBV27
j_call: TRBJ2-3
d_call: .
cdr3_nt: TGTGCCAGCAGCCCCTGGGCAGAACGCACAGATACGCAGTATTTT
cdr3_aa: CASSPWAERTDTQYF

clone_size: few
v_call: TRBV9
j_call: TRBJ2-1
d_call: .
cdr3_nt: TGTGCCAGCAGCGCTGCCGGGACTCTGGGGGCCAATGAGCAGTTCTTC
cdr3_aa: CASSAAGTLGANEQFF

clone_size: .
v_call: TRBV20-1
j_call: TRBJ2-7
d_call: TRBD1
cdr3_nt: TGCGGTGCTAGCACTTATCGGGACAGGGGATTCTCCTACGAGCAGTACTTC
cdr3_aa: CGASTYRDRGFSYEQYF

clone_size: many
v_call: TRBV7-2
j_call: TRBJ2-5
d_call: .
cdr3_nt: TGTGCCAGCAGCTTTCGGGGTGGGGAGACCCAGTACTTC
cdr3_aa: CASSFRGGETQYF

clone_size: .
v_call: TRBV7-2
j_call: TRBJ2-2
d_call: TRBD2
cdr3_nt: TGTGCCAGCAGCTTGGGTCTAGCGGGGGCCGGGGAGCTGTTTTTT
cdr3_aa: CASSLGLAGAGELFF

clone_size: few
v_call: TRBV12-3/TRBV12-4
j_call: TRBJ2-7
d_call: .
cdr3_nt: TGTGCCAGCAGATCGGACTCAACCTACGAGCAGTACTTC
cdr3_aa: CASRSDSTYEQYF

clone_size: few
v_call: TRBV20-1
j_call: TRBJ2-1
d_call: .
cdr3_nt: TGCAGTGCTAGAGATCAAAGGGAGAATGAGCAGTTCTTC
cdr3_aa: CSARDQRENEQFF

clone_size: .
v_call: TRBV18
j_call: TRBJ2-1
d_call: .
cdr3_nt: TGTGCCAGCTCACCGTCCGACAATGAGCAGTTCTTC
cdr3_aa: CASSPSDNEQFF

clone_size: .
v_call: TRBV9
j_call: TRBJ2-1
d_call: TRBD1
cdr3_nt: TGTGCCAGCAGCGCCACAGGGGGCACCTACAATGAGCAGTTCTTC
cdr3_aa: CASSATGGTYNEQFF

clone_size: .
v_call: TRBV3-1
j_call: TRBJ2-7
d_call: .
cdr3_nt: TGTGCCAGCAGCCAAGGTCCCAGCGGACTTTACGAGCAGTACTTC
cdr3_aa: CASSQGPSGLYEQYF

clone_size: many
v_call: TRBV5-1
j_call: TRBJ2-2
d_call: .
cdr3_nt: TGCGCCAGCAGCTCGAGGAAGGTGGTTACAGGGTCCCCCGGGGAGCTGTTTTTT
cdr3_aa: CASSSRKVVTGSPGELFF

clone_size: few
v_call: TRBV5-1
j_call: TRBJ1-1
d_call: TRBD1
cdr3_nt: TGCGCCAGCAGACCCGGGACAGGGGCGCGCACTGAAGCTTTCTTT
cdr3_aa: CASRPGTGARTEAFF

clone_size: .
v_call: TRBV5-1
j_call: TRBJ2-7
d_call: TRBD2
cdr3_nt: TGCGCCAGCAGTGATCCCGGGAGGGCCTCCGTCGAGCAGTACTTC
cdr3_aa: CASSDPGRASVEQYF

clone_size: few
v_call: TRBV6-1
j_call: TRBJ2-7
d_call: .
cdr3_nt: TGTGCCAGCAGTGTACGCCAGTCCTACGAGCAGTACTTC
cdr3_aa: CASSVRQSYEQYF